This T cell receptor beta chain was found in a study of blood T cell repertoires in COVID-19. Study as a whole: Sources were T cells, B-cell-depleted T cells, or PBMCs; the material itself was cDNA or gDNA.

Original methodology: How many nucleated cells were present was estimated from reference gene primer amplification. The protocol was immunoSEQ multiplex PCR, while the TCRdb copy is restricted to in-frame clones and leaves out a portion. V, J and clone size reflect that table, while D and trimming were determined from the DNA. The table lists 200,000 to 300,000 clones, about 90% of them singletons. This clonotype originated in a woman aged 45-60 years with acute or convalescent COVID-19. The sample taken for sequencing was peripheral blood.

Here the CDR3 reads CASSPRGGRAHNEQFF. The DNA for the CDR3 is TGTGCCAGCAGCCCCAGGGGCGGGAGGGCCCACAATGAGCAGTTCTTC. The chain joins TRBV7-9 to TRBJ2-1; 9 nucleotides line up with TRBD2. CDR3 length: 16 residues. J lost 5 bases, V lost 5 bases, and 10 bases had no gene match. In germline, CDR1 is SEHNR, CDR2 FQNEAQ (reference sequence).